Listed here are 32 T cell receptor beta chains from one sample, sequenced in a study of blood T cell repertoires in COVID-19. Assay: immunoSEQ multiplex PCR; the TCRdb copy retains only in-frame clones and omits some. Of around 180,000 clones in the sample, more than 80% were seen once. The material sequenced was PBMCs or T cells enriched from blood (not recorded which). The origin of the receptors is a man over 45 who had recovered from COVID-19.

J is TRBJ2-2 and V is TRBV7-2; D call uncertain. CDR1 SGHTA and CDR2 FQGNSA come from the germline V gene. The V and J ends lost 5 bases and 1 base respectively, with 2 bases between them. This CDR3 region has 12 residues. The CDR3 nucleotides read TGTGCCAGCAGCCGGAACACCGGGGAGCTGTTTTTT. This codes for CASSRNTGELFF.

The CDR3 protein is CASSGTGDLTNYGYTF. The CDR3 bases are TGTGCCAGCAGCGGTACAGGGGACCTTACTAACTATGGCTACACCTTC. The chain joins TRBV3-1 (or the pseudogene TRBV3-2) to TRBJ1-2; 7 bases map to TRBD1. CDR1 is LGHDT and CDR2 is YNNKEL in the germline V gene (reference sequence). The junction had 9 bases not matched to a gene; V was cut back by 5 bases and J by 0 bases. This CDR3 is 16 amino acids long.

This rearrangement joins TRBV19 to TRBJ2-7, with 9 bases identical to TRBD2. CDR3 length: 12 amino acids. The germline gives CDR1 LNHDA, CDR2 SQIVND (reference sequence). J was trimmed by 2 bases and V by 9 bases; bases with no gene match: 2. Here the CDR3 DNA reads TGTGCCAGCCGCGGGGGGGCCTACGAGCAGTACTTC. Translated, it gives CASRGGAYEQYF.

CDR3 bases: TGTGCCAGCAGCTTGGAGCGGTTTACTTCCCTCTATGGCTACACCTTC. It is translated as CASSLERFTSLYGYTF. The gene calls are TRBV5-5 and TRBJ1-2; D unclear. V lost 0 bases to trimming and J lost 4 bases, with 16 bases between them. CDR1 is SGHKS, CDR2 YYEKEE, per germline (reference sequence). This CDR3 is built from 16 residues.

V and J are TRBV4-3 and TRBJ2-5, with TRBD2 matching 12 bases. CDR3 length equals 16 residues. With 5 bases clipped from V and 4 bases from J, the junction kept 8 bases outside the gene matches. From germline, CDR1 is LGHNA and CDR2 YSLEER. The CDR3 sequence is CASSYTGTSGSETQYF. DNA for the CDR3: TGCGCCAGCAGCTATACCGGGACTAGCGGGTCAGAGACCCAGTACTTC.

V gene TRBV4-2 combines with J gene TRBJ2-7; D remains unclear. From germline, CDR1 is LGHNA and CDR2 YNFKEQ. The CDR3 covers 16 residues. V lost 0 bases to trimming and J lost 3 bases, with 15 bases between them. CDR3 residues: CASSQDSLAPHYEQYF. The CDR3 DNA is TGTGCCAGCAGCCAAGATTCCCTCGCGCCTCACTACGAGCAGTACTTC.

The chain employs TRBV9 and TRBJ2-3; 9 bases are a match to TRBD2. The CDR3 has 13 amino acids. V trimming: 5 bases; J trimming: 5 bases; junction bases outside the gene matches: 3. Germline CDR1 and CDR2: SGDLS and YYNGEE. CDR3 protein: CASRGREGDTQYF. The DNA for the CDR3 is TGTGCCAGCAGGGGGCGGGAGGGAGATACGCAGTATTTT.

The CDR3 DNA follows: TGTGCCAGCAGTTTATCAGGAGGGGTGGGTTCACCCCTCCACTTT. Its protein is CASSLSGGVGSPLHF. V and J are TRBV27 and TRBJ1-6, with a tentative D call TRBD1 (5 bases). Germline V gene data show CDR1 as MNHEY and CDR2 as SMNVEV (reference sequence). The CDR3 loop spans 15 amino acids. The ends were cut back, 0 bases at V and 9 bases at J, with 12 bases in the middle.

The genes are TRBV6-5 and TRBJ2-2, with D unclear. Trimming stripped 1 base from V and 5 bases from J, with 8 bases between. Germline-derived CDR1 and CDR2 are MNHEY and SVGAGI. The CDR3 covers 14 residues. Written as DNA, the CDR3 is TGTGCCAGCAGTTACTACCCGGAGACCGGGGAGCTGTTTTTT. Its translation: CASSYYPETGELFF.

This chain joins TRBV6-2 or TRBV6-3 and TRBJ1-6; D call uncertain. The CDR3 sequence is 17 residues long. The germline V gene encodes CDR1 MNHEY and CDR2 SVGEGT. The V end lost 3 bases, the J end lost 6 bases, and 18 bases lay between the germline ends. The CDR3 here is CASSYWATRVSNSPLHF. In DNA form, the CDR3 reads TGTGCCAGCAGTTATTGGGCCACGCGGGTATCTAATTCACCCCTCCACTTT.

This clone appeared a single time. V usage is TRBV5-5 and J usage is TRBJ2-3, with D possibly being TRBD2 (6 bases). Germline loops: CDR1 SGHKS, CDR2 YYEKEE (reference sequence). CDR3 length equals 15 residues. V gave up 6 bases and J gave up 6 bases, with 20 bases separating them. CDR3 sequence (DNA): TGTGCCAGCACCCCCGTTTCCGGGGGTCCGGATACGCAGTATTTT. Protein: CASTPVSGGPDTQYF.

This CDR3 is CASSDTGGRGYEQYF. The CDR3 bases are TGTGCCAGCAGTGACACAGGGGGCAGGGGCTACGAGCAGTACTTC. The chain employs TRBV6-1 and TRBJ2-7; 9 positions match TRBD1. This CDR3 contains 15 residues. Unmatched junction bases numbered 6, after V lost 3 bases and J lost 3 bases. Per the germline V gene, CDR1 is MNHNS and CDR2 is SASEGT.

This chain connects TRBV18 to TRBJ2-1; 7 bases are a match to TRBD2. CDR1 is KGHSH and CDR2 is LQKENI in the germline V gene. The V segment lost 3 bases and the J segment 0 bases; nucleotides outside the gene matches: 2. The CDR3 has 15 amino acids. The CDR3, as DNA: TGTGCCAGCTCACCCGGGGGGAGCTCCTACAATGAGCAGTTCTTC. Translating gives CASSPGGSSYNEQFF.

The rearrangement uses TRBV5-1 and TRBJ2-5, with TRBD1 identical over 7 bases. Per the germline V gene, CDR1 is SGHRS and CDR2 is YFSETQ. The CDR3 is 15 amino acids. V was pared by 4 bases and J by 1 base, with 7 bases of the junction left unmatched. The CDR3 nucleotides are TGCGCCAGCAGCACATACAGGGGCCTCCAAGAGACCCAGTACTTC. Its translation: CASSTYRGLQETQYF.

The chain recombines TRBV24-1 with TRBJ2-1; weak D call: TRBD2 (7 bases). CDR3 size: 17 residues. Per germline, CDR1 KGHDR and CDR2 SFDVKD. V was shortened by 1 base and J by 6 bases, with 18 bases between the two germline ends. This CDR3 is CATSDFSRGGASNEQFF. The CDR3 region has the DNA TGTGCCACCAGTGATTTCTCTAGGGGGGGGGCCTCCAATGAGCAGTTCTTC.

The rearrangement uses TRBV6-5 and TRBJ2-6; 7 bases line up with TRBD1. The germline V gene encodes CDR1 MNHEY and CDR2 SVGAGI. J was trimmed by 0 bases and V by 7 bases; bases with no gene match: 3. The CDR3 loop spans 15 amino acids. CDR3 protein: CASNPGGSGANVLTF. As DNA, the CDR3 is TGTGCCAGCAATCCAGGGGGCTCTGGGGCCAACGTCCTGACTTTC.

CDR3 sequence: CAISSTGGATGELFF. CDR3 sequence (DNA): TGTGCCATCAGTTCGACAGGGGGCGCCACCGGGGAGCTGTTTTTT. This rearrangement joins TRBV10-3 to TRBJ2-2; TRBD1 agrees at 10 bases. CDR1 is ENHRY, CDR2 SYGVKD, per germline. V lost 5 bases and J lost 4; bases outside the gene matches: 4. This CDR3 is 15 amino acids long.

This clone was observed a few times. The chain joins TRBV2 to TRBJ2-3; 8 nucleotides agree with TRBD1. V was clipped by 6 bases and J by 4 bases; unmatched bases: 6. CDR3 length: 14 amino acids. The germline V gene has CDR1 SNHLY and CDR2 FYNNEI. CDR3 loop: CASRVDRVADTQYF. CDR3 nucleotides: TGTGCCAGCAGGGTGGACAGGGTAGCAGATACGCAGTATTTT.

CDR3 nucleotide sequence: TGTGCCAGCAGCCCATGGGGACTATCAGATACGCAGTATTTT. Encoded protein: CASSPWGLSDTQYF. V is TRBV7-9 and J is TRBJ2-3; 7 nucleotides align to TRBD2. The CDR3 is 14 residues long. Germline CDR1 is SEHNR and CDR2 is FQNEAQ (reference sequence). With V trimmed by 5 bases and J by 4 bases, 6 bases remained unmatched.

The chain couples TRBV5-1 to TRBJ2-5; 9 bases line up with TRBD2. Trimming at V came to 2 bases and at J to 4 bases, leaving 6 bases not matched to a gene. Germline CDR1 reads SGHRS; CDR2 reads YFSETQ. The CDR3 length is 15 residues. The CDR3 DNA reads TGCGCCAGCAGCTTAAGCGGGGGGAAGGGAGAGACCCAGTACTTC. It yields the protein CASSLSGGKGETQYF.

The V and J genes are TRBV3-1 (or the pseudogene TRBV3-2) and TRBJ2-7; 7 bases fit TRBD2. CDR3 size: 14 residues. The V and J ends lost 5 bases and 4 bases, in that order; junction bases with no gene match: 8. The germline V gene encodes CDR1 LGHDT and CDR2 YNNKEL (reference sequence). CDR3 DNA sequence: TGTGCCAGCAGCGTTCGGCGGGGGAGATACGAGCAGTACTTC. Protein: CASSVRRGRYEQYF.

The V gene is TRBV15, the J gene TRBJ2-3, with 9 bases matching TRBD2. J lost 2 bases, V lost 9 bases, and 6 bases had no gene match. There are 14 residues in the CDR3. Germline assignment: CDR1 LNHNV and CDR2 YYDKDF (reference sequence). The CDR3 DNA sequence: TGTGCCACGTCAAAGCGGGGGGACACAGATACGCAGTATTTT. Its protein is CATSKRGDTDTQYF.

The chain recombines TRBV6-5 with TRBJ1-2, with D tentatively TRBD1 (6 bases). The CDR3 is made up of 15 amino acids. Germline CDR1 and CDR2: MNHEY and SVGAGI. Trimming removed 4 bases from V and 8 bases from J, with 20 bases in between. The CDR3 spells CASSSSQTSGDGYTF. The CDR3 coding sequence is TGTGCCAGCAGTTCTTCCCAAACTTCAGGGGACGGCTACACCTTC.

J is TRBJ2-3 and V is TRBV5-1, with TRBD2 matching over 13 bases. The J segment lost 3 bases and the V segment lost 4 bases, leaving 8 bases of the junction unmatched. CDR1 is SGHRS, CDR2 YFSETQ, per germline. CDR3 length: 17 amino acids. The CDR3 DNA follows: TGCGCCAGCAGCCGCACCACGGGACTAGCGGGGACAGATACGCAGTATTTT. Translating it yields CASSRTTGLAGTDTQYF.

V is TRBV28 and J is TRBJ1-2; a weak D match, TRBD1 (6 bases). In germline, CDR1 is MDHEN, CDR2 SYDVKM. The CDR3 loop spans 14 amino acids. Trimming pared 2 bases from V and 4 bases from J, leaving 11 bases between. The CDR3 region has the DNA TGTGCCAGCAGTTTAAGGGGGAACTCCTATGGCTACACCTTC. It encodes CASSLRGNSYGYTF.

This clone was counted once. This chain joins TRBV7-2 and TRBJ2-1; 7 bases align to TRBD2. Germline-derived CDR1 and CDR2 are SGHTA and FQGNSA. J gave up 6 bases and V 5 bases, and 7 bases lay outside the gene matches. There are 14 residues in the CDR3. This CDR3 reads CASSKQTSRNEQFF. The CDR3 region has the DNA TGTGCCAGCAGCAAGCAGACTAGCCGCAATGAGCAGTTCTTC.

This clone occurred a few times. The CDR3 nucleotides read TGTGCCAGCTCACCCGCGACTAGCTCCGGGGAGCTGTTTTTT. Translated: CASSPATSSGELFF. The chain has TRBV18 and TRBJ2-2; TRBD2 matches at 7 bases. V dropped 3 bases and J dropped 6; count of bases not matched to a gene: 4. Germline-derived CDR1 and CDR2 are KGHSH and LQKENI. The CDR3 totals 14 residues.

This clone was seen more than once but under ten times. The V call is TRBV10-3, the J call TRBJ1-1; no definite D call. V was pared by 0 bases and J by 1 base, with 9 bases between. There are 15 residues in the CDR3. In germline, CDR1 is ENHRY, CDR2 SYGVKD. CDR3 bases: TGTGCCATCAGTGAGTCGACGACGGGGAACACTGAAGCTTTCTTT. It is translated as CAISESTTGNTEAFF.

The CDR3 sequence is CASSPGTDYNSPLHF. CDR3 coding DNA: TGTGCCAGCTCACCGGGGACAGACTATAATTCACCCCTCCACTTT. The chain combines TRBV18 with TRBJ1-6; 7 bases are a match to TRBD1. The junction had 2 bases not matched to a gene; V was cut back by 3 bases and J by 3 bases. The CDR3 extends over 15 amino acids. Germline V CDR1 and CDR2: KGHSH, LQKENI.

Only a few counts were recorded for this clone. V gene TRBV19 combines with J gene TRBJ1-2; D uncertain. Germline CDR1 and CDR2: LNHDA and SQIVND (reference sequence). V dropped 7 bases and J dropped 1 base, with 13 bases sitting between them. The CDR3 is 14 amino acids. The CDR3, as DNA: TGTGCCAGTATGGGCGGGGTTCATAACTATGGCTACACCTTC. The encoded protein is CASMGGVHNYGYTF.

This chain uses TRBV7-2 with TRBJ1-6; D uncertain. Germline values: CDR1 SGHTA, CDR2 FQGNSA. The CDR3 loop spans 11 amino acids. The V end lost 4 bases, the J end lost 8 bases, and 3 bases lay between the germline ends. In nucleotides, the CDR3 is TGTGCCAGCAGCTCCGATTCACCCCTCCACTTT. Its translation is CASSSDSPLHF.

This sequence joins TRBV7-9 and TRBJ2-1; the match to TRBD1 covers 9 bases. The V gene end was trimmed by 4 bases and the J gene end by 1 base; junction bases not matched to a gene: 5. Looked up from germline, CDR1 is SEHNR and CDR2 is FQNEAQ (reference sequence). There are 16 residues in the CDR3. The CDR3 nucleotides are TGTGCCAGCAGCTCAGGGACAGGGCAATCCTACAATGAGCAGTTCTTC. Residues: CASSSGTGQSYNEQFF.